The 30 T cell receptor beta chains below come from one sample, sequenced in a study of blood T cell repertoires in COVID-19. Sequenced by immunoSEQ multiplex PCR; TCRdb stores in-frame clones only, minus some. The sample yields roughly 120,000 clones, roughly 80% seen once. Sample: peripheral blood. These receptors all come from a man in his forties or fifties with acute or convalescent COVID-19.

The chain employs TRBV19 and TRBJ2-7; D is possibly TRBD1 (5 bases). V was pared by 5 bases and J by 2 bases, with 13 bases between. Germline V gene sequence: CDR1 LNHDA, CDR2 SQIVND (reference sequence). The CDR3 has 14 residues. CDR3 in amino acids: CASSFSDTTYEQYF. Written as DNA, the CDR3 is TGTGCCAGTAGTTTCTCGGACACTACCTACGAGCAGTACTTC.

In this sample, this clone turned up once. The rearrangement uses TRBV12-3 or TRBV12-4 and TRBJ1-5, with a possible D match to TRBD1 (5 bases). The V gene lost 6 bases and the J gene lost 12 bases, with 12 bases spanning the gap. The CDR3 extends over 11 amino acids. In DNA, the CDR3 is TGTGCCAGCAGGGGGCTCCGGGTCCAGCATTTT. It is translated as CASRGLRVQHF.

CDR3 bases: TGTGCCAGCATTTCGGGGACGAACACCGGGGAGCTGTTTTTT. Amino acid sequence: CASISGTNTGELFF. The chain carries TRBV28 and TRBJ2-2; tentative D call: TRBD2 (5 bases). This CDR3 has 14 amino acids. Trimming shortened V by 7 bases and J by 0 bases, and 9 bases separated the two germline ends. Germline CDR1 and CDR2: MDHEN and SYDVKM.

This clone was counted a few times. The chain carries TRBV11-2 and TRBJ2-3; D possibly corresponds to TRBD1 (7 bases). Between the trimmed V and J ends, which lost 3 bases and 1 base, there was a span of 14 bases. Germline-derived CDR1 and CDR2 are SGHAT and FQNNGV. The CDR3 has 16 residues. The CDR3 bases are TGTGCCAGCAGCTTGGAGGGGGCATTGGGCACAGATACGCAGTATTTT. This sequence encodes CASSLEGALGTDTQYF.

The gene calls are TRBV11-3 and TRBJ2-1, with 8 bases matching TRBD1. The trim removed 0 bases at V and 5 bases at J, leaving 12 bases unmatched. Germline V gene lookup returns CDR1 SGHNT and CDR2 YENEEA. The CDR3 has 18 residues. The CDR3 protein is CASSLDGWGQEENNEQFF. Here the CDR3 DNA reads TGTGCCAGCAGCTTAGACGGGTGGGGACAGGAAGAAAACAATGAGCAGTTCTTC.

This clone came up once. DNA for the CDR3: TGCGCCAGCCGCGGACTCAGGGGCGGTAGTGAAAAACTGTTTTTT. Translation: CASRGLRGGSEKLFF. V gene TRBV4-1 combines with J gene TRBJ1-4, with D tentatively TRBD1 (6 bases). CDR3 length: 15 residues. V lost 8 bases to trimming and J lost 7 bases, with 20 bases between them. Looked up from germline, CDR1 is MGHRA and CDR2 is YSYEKL.

The CDR3 loop reads CASSQGAGTVDQPQHF. For the CDR3, the DNA is TGCGCCAGCAGCCAAGGGGCCGGGACAGTTGATCAGCCCCAGCATTTT. The chain is built from TRBV4-1 and TRBJ1-5; 7 bases line up with TRBD1. There are 16 residues in the CDR3. The trim removed 1 base at V and 5 bases at J, leaving 8 bases unmatched. The germline V gene encodes CDR1 MGHRA and CDR2 YSYEKL.

The rearrangement uses TRBV19 and TRBJ2-5, with D possibly matching TRBD2 (5 bases). Trimming pared 5 bases from V and 3 bases from J, leaving 7 bases between. Per the germline V gene, CDR1 is LNHDA and CDR2 is SQIVND (reference sequence). The CDR3 contains 12 residues. The CDR3 bases are TGTGCCAGTAGTGAGGAGGAAGAGACCCAGTACTTC. Its translation is CASSEEEETQYF.

The chain combines TRBV5-8 with TRBJ1-2; D is uncertain. CDR1 and CDR2 from the germline V gene are SGHTS and YDEGEE. The V and J ends lost 0 bases and 6 bases respectively, with 9 bases between them. This CDR3 is built from 13 residues. The chain's CDR3 is CASSLGRGDGYTF. CDR3 nucleotide sequence: TGTGCCAGCAGCTTGGGGCGCGGGGATGGCTACACCTTC.

This chain connects TRBV3-1 (or the pseudogene TRBV3-2) to TRBJ1-1; 10 bases are shared with TRBD1. The CDR3 covers 15 residues. Trimming took 0 bases from V and 6 from J; bases not matched to a gene: 4. Per the germline V gene, CDR1 is LGHDT and CDR2 is YNNKEL (reference sequence). The CDR3 DNA reads as TGTGCCAGCAGCCAAGATCAGACAGGGGGCTCTGAAGCTTTCTTT. Amino acids: CASSQDQTGGSEAFF.

The CDR3 loop is CATSDPRRAGTDTQYF. The CDR3 DNA reads TGTGCCACCAGTGACCCCCGGCGCGCGGGGACAGATACGCAGTATTTT. V and J are TRBV24-1 and TRBJ2-3; D may be TRBD2 (6 bases). Trimming removed 4 bases at V and 3 bases at J, with 16 bases between. The CDR3 runs to 16 residues. The germline V gene encodes CDR1 KGHDR and CDR2 SFDVKD.

This clone appeared a single time. The chain is built from TRBV9 and TRBJ1-1; the match to TRBD1 covers 7 bases. J was trimmed by 2 bases and V by 0 bases; bases with no gene match: 4. The CDR3 loop spans 15 amino acids. Germline assignment: CDR1 SGDLS and CDR2 YYNGEE. DNA of the CDR3: TGTGCCAGCAGCGTAGACGGGACAGCCAACACTGAAGCTTTCTTT. It specifies CASSVDGTANTEAFF.

The chain employs TRBV11-2 and TRBJ2-2, with 10 bases matching TRBD2. The CDR3 spans 17 residues. V lost 1 base, J lost 4 bases, and 6 bases stayed unmatched. Germline V CDR1 and CDR2: SGHAT, FQNNGV. The CDR3: CASSLAASGGTTGELFF. DNA of the CDR3: TGTGCCAGCAGCTTAGCGGCTAGCGGGGGCACCACCGGGGAGCTGTTTTTT.

The chain joins TRBV9 to TRBJ2-1, with 8 positions matching TRBD2. The CDR3 runs to 17 residues. Germline CDR1 reads SGDLS; CDR2 reads YYNGEE. V trimming: 0 bases; J trimming: 7 bases; junction bases outside the gene matches: 12. Here the CDR3 DNA reads TGTGCCAGCAGCGTAGGCTTCGGGAGGGAGCGAGGGAATGAGCAGTTCTTC. It encodes CASSVGFGRERGNEQFF.

This clone has a count of ten or more. The chain has TRBV2 and TRBJ1-2; D is perhaps TRBD1 (6 bases). Per the germline V gene, CDR1 is SNHLY and CDR2 is FYNNEI. The CDR3 contains 14 residues. With 5 bases removed from V and 7 bases from J, the gap between germline ends came to 17 bases. DNA for the CDR3: TGTGCCAGCAGTTCCGGACAGCTCTCCTCTGGCTACACCTTC. Translation: CASSSGQLSSGYTF.

J is TRBJ1-5 and V is TRBV6-5; D unresolved. This CDR3 is 14 amino acids long. Per germline, CDR1 MNHEY and CDR2 SVGAGI. V lost 7 bases to trimming and J lost 2 bases, with 12 bases between them. In DNA, the CDR3 is TGTGCCAGCAATCCAGCCGGGGGCAATCAGCCCCAGCATTTT. Amino acids: CASNPAGGNQPQHF.

The V and J genes are TRBV5-1 and TRBJ1-4; TRBD1 agrees at 8 bases. This CDR3 has 14 amino acids. Looked up from germline, CDR1 is SGHRS and CDR2 is YFSETQ. V shed 5 bases and J 6 bases; nucleotides not matched to a gene: 6. The CDR3, as DNA: TGCGCCAGCAGTACCGGGACAGGTGATGAAAAACTGTTTTTT. The encoded protein is CASSTGTGDEKLFF.

V and J are TRBV7-3 and TRBJ1-2; D perhaps matches TRBD1 (5 bases). Germline V gene lookup returns CDR1 SGHTA and CDR2 FQGTGA. The CDR3 sequence is 14 residues long. V shed 1 base and J shed 2 bases, with 8 bases lying between them. CDR3 coding DNA: TGTGCCAGCAGCTTAATAGCAGGGAACTATGGCTACACCTTC. Its protein product is CASSLIAGNYGYTF.

The chain joins TRBV19 to TRBJ1-1, with 7 bases identical to TRBD1. The CDR3 sequence is 13 residues long. Per germline, CDR1 LNHDA and CDR2 SQIVND (reference sequence). V trimming: 0 bases; J trimming: 8 bases; junction bases outside the gene matches: 3. The CDR3, as DNA: TGTGCCAGTAGTATAGAAGAGACAGGGGAAGCTTTCTTT. Protein: CASSIEETGEAFF.

The chain uses TRBV5-1 and TRBJ2-2, with unresolved D. Germline V CDR1 and CDR2: SGHRS, YFSETQ. This CDR3 region has 14 residues. V lost 4 bases and J 6 bases, leaving 13 bases between the germline ends. The CDR3 DNA is TGCGCCAGCAGCGCGAGTCGGGTCCCCGGGGAGCTGTTTTTT. Amino acids: CASSASRVPGELFF.

The CDR3 loop is CASSLVAGTGNQPQHF. For the CDR3, the DNA is TGTGCCAGCAGCTTAGTCGCCGGGACAGGCAATCAGCCCCAGCATTTT. The chain is built from TRBV7-8 and TRBJ1-5; 7 nucleotides line up with TRBD1. Germline CDR1 SGHVS, CDR2 FQNEAQ. The CDR3 is 16 amino acids. Trimming took 1 base from V and 2 from J; bases not matched to a gene: 5.

The V gene is TRBV5-6, the J gene TRBJ1-3; D may be TRBD1 (5 bases). Trimming took off 4 bases at V and 5 bases at J, with 13 bases between the two ends. The CDR3 length is 14 residues. Germline values: CDR1 SGHDT, CDR2 YYEEEE. For the CDR3, the DNA is TGTGCCAGCAGCGATGGCGGACATCGAAACACCATATATTTT. As protein: CASSDGGHRNTIYF.

CDR3 in DNA: TGTGCCAGCAGTTTACAGGGGGCATCAGTACGCGAGCAGTACTTC. Translated: CASSLQGASVREQYF. The chain links TRBV28 to TRBJ2-7, with TRBD1 identical over 8 bases. The V gene's germline CDR1 is MDHEN and CDR2 SYDVKM. The CDR3 consists of 15 residues. With V trimmed by 2 bases and J by 6 bases, 9 bases remained unmatched.

V and J are TRBV11-1 and TRBJ1-1; 7 bases align to TRBD1. This CDR3 is 13 amino acids long. Germline V gene data show CDR1 as SGHAT and CDR2 as FQDESV (reference sequence). Losses at the gene ends were 4 bases for V and 3 bases for J; bases not matched to a gene: 2. The CDR3 sequence: CASSSTGDTEAFF. Written as DNA, the CDR3 is TGTGCCAGCAGCTCTACAGGGGACACTGAAGCTTTCTTT.

This clone appeared a few times. The chain is built from TRBV2 and TRBJ1-1, with 11 bases that match TRBD1. The V segment lost 7 bases and the J segment 4 bases; nucleotides outside the gene matches: 8. Per germline, CDR1 SNHLY and CDR2 FYNNEI. The CDR3 spans 15 residues. CDR3 sequence (DNA): TGTGCCAGCAATGACCGGGACAGGGGGTCCACTGAAGCTTTCTTT. Its protein is CASNDRDRGSTEAFF. The full variable domain, its missing parts supplied by reference TRBV2 and TRBJ1-1, is EPEVTQTPSHQVTQMGQEVILRCVPISNHLYFYWYRQILGQKVEFLVSFYNNEISEKSEIFDDQFSVERPDGSNFTLKIRSTKLEDSAMYFCASNDRDRGSTEAFFGQGTRLTVV.

The chain couples TRBV19 to TRBJ1-2, with 9 positions matching TRBD1. Germline values: CDR1 LNHDA, CDR2 SQIVND (reference sequence). Trimming took 3 bases from V and 0 from J; bases not matched to a gene: 14. The CDR3 contains 19 residues. The CDR3 spells CASSIGTWTGDRPNYGYTF. The CDR3 region has the DNA TGTGCCAGTAGTATTGGAACTTGGACAGGGGACCGTCCTAACTATGGCTACACCTTC.

This clone has only a few counts. This chain uses TRBV18 with TRBJ1-1, with 9 bases identical to TRBD1. CDR1 and CDR2 from the germline V gene are KGHSH and LQKENI. The trim removed 10 bases at V and 3 bases at J, leaving 6 bases unmatched. The CDR3 sequence is 13 residues long. The DNA of the CDR3 is TGTGCCACGGGGACAGGGCGGGACACTGAAGCTTTCTTT. The encoded protein is CATGTGRDTEAFF.

The rearrangement joins TRBV5-4 to TRBJ1-1, with 8 bases lining up with TRBD1. CDR1 SGHNT and CDR2 YYREEE come from the germline V gene (reference sequence). V lost 3 bases, J lost 4 bases, and 5 bases stayed unmatched. The CDR3 runs 14 residues. CDR3 nucleotides: TGTGCCAGCAGCTCGGGGACAGGTTTCACTGAAGCTTTCTTT. Translated, it gives CASSSGTGFTEAFF.

The chain carries TRBV6-5 and TRBJ1-2; 8 nucleotides align to TRBD1. V gave up 6 bases and J gave up 5 bases; unmatched junction bases: 2. The CDR3 length is 12 residues. Germline lookup yields CDR1 MNHEY and CDR2 SVGAGI. DNA for the CDR3: TGTGCCAGCAGCGGGACAGGATATGGCTACACCTTC. Its translation: CASSGTGYGYTF.

This chain joins TRBV7-3 and TRBJ2-1, with D unclear. Germline values: CDR1 SGHTA, CDR2 FQGTGA. The CDR3 totals 14 residues. V was shortened by 5 bases and J by 0 bases, with 8 bases between the two germline ends. CDR3 bases: TGTGCCAGCAGCAAAACGAGCTCCTACAATGAGCAGTTCTTC. This codes for CASSKTSSYNEQFF.